This entry lists 20 T cell receptor beta chains sequenced from one sample in a study of OX40 agonist ivuxolimab in advanced cancers. Clones were sequenced by immunoSEQ multiplex PCR, and TCRdb holds only the in-frame ones, with some missing. The table records 65,000 to 95,000 clones, roughly 89% of them present only once. Material: CD4+ or CD8+ T cells sorted from blood, obtained in a trial of the OX40 agonist ivuxolimab. These receptors were collected from an adult with an advanced solid tumor such as melanoma, head and neck, liver or kidney cancer.

The V and J genes are TRBV6-5 and TRBJ1-2; D is ambiguous. Looked up from germline, CDR1 is MNHEY and CDR2 is SVGAGI. V lost 3 bases to trimming and J lost 4 bases, with 15 bases between them. The CDR3 is made up of 15 amino acids. CDR3 sequence: CASSYGSRQSYGYTF. The CDR3 DNA sequence: TGTGCCAGCAGTTATGGCTCAAGGCAGAGCTATGGCTACACCTTC.

In nucleotides, the CDR3 is TGTGCCATCAGTGTACTAACTGCGGCAAGCACTGAAGCTTTCTTT. This sequence encodes CAISVLTAASTEAFF. This chain joins TRBV10-3 and TRBJ1-1; the D is unclear. The CDR3 has 15 amino acids. Germline V gene data show CDR1 as ENHRY and CDR2 as SYGVKD. V lost 4 bases to trimming and J lost 4 bases, with 16 bases between them.

This sequence joins TRBV11-2 and TRBJ2-5, with 9 bases fitting TRBD1. The CDR3 sequence is 14 residues long. V trimming: 5 bases; J trimming: 5 bases; junction bases outside the gene matches: 6. Germline assignment: CDR1 SGHAT and CDR2 FQNNGV. This chain's CDR3 is CASSIGQGYETQYF. Written as DNA, the CDR3 is TGTGCCAGCAGCATCGGACAGGGGTATGAGACCCAGTACTTC.

V and J are TRBV28 and TRBJ2-5; D may be TRBD2 (5 bases). The V end lost 0 bases, the J end lost 5 bases, and 19 bases lay between the germline ends. Germline lookup yields CDR1 MDHEN and CDR2 SYDVKM. The CDR3 consists of 17 residues. This CDR3 is CASSLWGLARGGETQYF. CDR3 nucleotides: TGTGCCAGCAGTTTATGGGGGTTGGCGCGAGGCGGGGAGACCCAGTACTTC.

The rearrangement uses TRBV4-3 and TRBJ1-2, with D uncertain. V lost 0 bases and J 6 bases, leaving 14 bases between the germline ends. Germline CDR1 and CDR2: LGHNA and YSLEER. This CDR3 has 15 residues. For the CDR3, the DNA is TGCGCCAGCAGCCAAGATTTGAAAAGGGTGGATGGCTACACCTTC. Translating it yields CASSQDLKRVDGYTF.

The V call is TRBV11-2, the J call TRBJ2-2; D is possibly TRBD1 or TRBD2 (5 bases each). Trimming left V 5 bases short and J 1 base short, with 11 bases between. The CDR3 runs to 15 residues. Germline values: CDR1 SGHAT, CDR2 FQNNGV. CDR3 sequence: CASSPGAMNTGELFF. CDR3 DNA sequence: TGTGCCAGCAGCCCCGGGGCTATGAACACCGGGGAGCTGTTTTTT. Drawing the rest from reference TRBV11-2 and TRBJ2-2, the complete variable domain is EAGVAQSPRYKIIEKRQSVAFWCNPISGHATLYWYQQILGQGPKLLIQFQNNGVVDDSQLPKDRFSAERLKGVDSTLKIQPAKLEDSAVYLCASSPGAMNTGELFFGEGSRLTVL.

This rearrangement joins TRBV11-2 to TRBJ2-3; tentative D call: TRBD2 (5 bases). The length of the CDR3 is 16 residues. Germline CDR1 reads SGHAT; CDR2 reads FQNNGV. Trimming stripped 5 bases from V and 1 base from J, with 16 bases between. In DNA, the CDR3 is TGTGCCAGCAGCCTGGACTTGCCCTCCGGCACAGATACGCAGTATTTT. Its translation: CASSLDLPSGTDTQYF. Filled out from reference TRBV11-2 and TRBJ2-3, the complete variable domain reads EAGVAQSPRYKIIEKRQSVAFWCNPISGHATLYWYQQILGQGPKLLIQFQNNGVVDDSQLPKDRFSAERLKGVDSTLKIQPAKLEDSAVYLCASSLDLPSGTDTQYFGPGTRLTVL.

The chain joins TRBV9 to TRBJ1-2; D gene unclear. Germline V gene lookup returns CDR1 SGDLS and CDR2 YYNGEE. With 4 bases removed from V and 8 bases from J, the gap between germline ends came to 12 bases. This CDR3 region has 12 residues. The CDR3 DNA reads TGTGCCAGCAGCCAGAGTGGGTGGGGCTACACCTTC. Protein: CASSQSGWGYTF.

The rearrangement uses TRBV28 and TRBJ2-1; possibly TRBD1 for D (6 bases). The V gene lost 8 bases and the J gene lost 9 bases, with 14 bases spanning the gap. CDR1 is MDHEN and CDR2 is SYDVKM in the germline V gene. The CDR3 consists of 12 residues. The CDR3: CASGRQGIEQFF. The CDR3 coding sequence is TGTGCCAGCGGGCGGCAGGGGATTGAGCAGTTCTTC.

The V and J genes are TRBV27 and TRBJ1-1; maybe TRBD1 (6 bases). CDR3 length: 14 amino acids. Germline assignment: CDR1 MNHEY and CDR2 SMNVEV (reference sequence). The V gene lost 5 bases and the J gene lost 5 bases, with 15 bases spanning the gap. CDR3 sequence reads: CASSDYRVSTEAFF. The DNA for the CDR3 is TGTGCCAGCAGTGACTACAGGGTTTCGACTGAAGCTTTCTTT.

The chain uses TRBV29-1 and TRBJ2-3; 14 nucleotides line up with TRBD2. The V gene end was trimmed by 7 bases and the J gene end by 6 bases; junction bases not matched to a gene: 9. CDR1 is SQVTM and CDR2 is ANQGSEA in the germline V gene. This CDR3 is built from 15 residues. The CDR3 reads CSAGTSGGYLDTQYF. CDR3 nucleotide sequence: TGCAGCGCTGGGACTAGCGGGGGTTACCTGGATACGCAGTATTTT.

V usage is TRBV28 and J usage is TRBJ1-4; 7 bases align to TRBD1. The trim removed 3 bases at V and 5 bases at J, leaving 6 bases unmatched. Germline V CDR1 and CDR2: MDHEN, SYDVKM. The CDR3 covers 15 residues. The CDR3, as DNA: TGTGCCAGCAGTTTCCCCGGGACAGCAAATGAAAAACTGTTTTTT. Translating gives CASSFPGTANEKLFF.

The gene calls are TRBV5-1 and TRBJ2-7; D is possibly TRBD2 (6 bases). Germline CDR1 SGHRS, CDR2 YFSETQ. Trimming stripped 0 bases from V and 9 bases from J, with 13 bases between. There are 13 residues in the CDR3. The CDR3, as DNA: TGCGCCAGCAGCTTGGATGCGGGATTTGGGCAGTACGTC. Encoded protein: CASSLDAGFGQYV.

The genes are TRBV5-1 and TRBJ2-5; D is unresolved. The CDR3 extends over 14 amino acids. V dropped 4 bases and J dropped 0 bases, with 10 bases sitting between them. Per germline, CDR1 SGHRS and CDR2 YFSETQ. CDR3 residues: CASSPRADQETQYF. The DNA of the CDR3 is TGCGCCAGCAGCCCTCGGGCGGACCAAGAGACCCAGTACTTC.

The chain recombines TRBV7-3 with TRBJ1-4, with D possibly TRBD1 on 5 matching bases. This CDR3 is 14 amino acids long. Trimming took off 2 bases at V and 8 bases at J, with 12 bases between the two ends. CDR1 is SGHTA, CDR2 FQGTGA, per germline. The DNA for the CDR3 is TGTGCCAGCAGCTTAGACAGAGTGAGCGAAAAACTGTTTTTT. Protein sequence: CASSLDRVSEKLFF.

The chain links TRBV18 to TRBJ1-1, with D maybe TRBD1 (6 bases). The length of the CDR3 is 14 residues. Between the trimmed V and J ends, which lost 2 bases and 1 base, there was a span of 8 bases. Germline CDR1 reads KGHSH; CDR2 reads LQKENI. The CDR3 sequence: CASSPTTGNTEAFF. The CDR3 DNA reads as TGTGCCAGCTCACCAACGACAGGGAACACTGAAGCTTTCTTT.

This chain links TRBV5-6 with TRBJ1-2; D is ambiguous. The germline V gene has CDR1 SGHDT and CDR2 YYEEEE. V lost 2 bases and J 6 bases, leaving 14 bases between the germline ends. This CDR3 has 14 residues. CDR3 in amino acids: CASSFTQLENGYTF. CDR3 DNA: TGTGCCAGCAGCTTTACCCAACTGGAGAATGGCTACACCTTC.

The chain combines TRBV10-3 with TRBJ1-1, with 11 bases fitting TRBD1. CDR3 size: 15 residues. Germline V gene sequence: CDR1 ENHRY, CDR2 SYGVKD. Trimming cost V 6 bases and J 4 bases; bases outside gene matches: 7. The CDR3 DNA reads as TGTGCCATCAGGGACAGGGGGCGAAGTAGCACTGAAGCTTTCTTT. This encodes CAIRDRGRSSTEAFF.

The genes are TRBV5-1 and TRBJ1-4, with 7 bases that match TRBD1. The CDR3 has 14 amino acids. The J segment lost 4 bases and the V segment lost 2 bases, leaving 2 bases of the junction unmatched. Germline-derived CDR1 and CDR2 are SGHRS and YFSETQ. The CDR3 reads CASSFAGGNEKLFF. CDR3 DNA sequence: TGCGCCAGCAGCTTCGCAGGGGGTAATGAAAAACTGTTTTTT.

The V call is TRBV19, the J call TRBJ2-3; 7 bases align to TRBD1. From germline, CDR1 is LNHDA and CDR2 SQIVND (reference sequence). After removal of 5 bases from V and 3 bases from J, the junction contained 2 bases not matched to a gene. This CDR3 spans 13 amino acids. The CDR3 sequence is CASSPGGTDTQYF. The CDR3 nucleotides are TGTGCCAGTAGTCCAGGGGGTACAGATACGCAGTATTTT.